This T cell receptor beta chain is drawn from a study of T cell responses to AZD1222 COVID-19 vaccine. Concerning this clone: Its specificity is not known.

Notes on the study in general: Spike-specific TCR repertoires showed rising breadth and depth after two AZD1222 doses. Unmutated variant regions reportedly attract nearly half of all spike-specific TCRs.

Libraries were prepared by immunoSEQ multiplex PCR; TCRdb keeps only in-frame clonotypes and omits some of them. The sample carries fewer than 150,000 clones, 87% recorded once. CDR3 length: 17 residues. Per germline, CDR1 MNHEY and CDR2 SMNVEV (reference sequence). Trimming took 7 bases from V and 0 from J; bases not matched to a gene: 11. The TCR comes from an adult in good health. This specimen consisted of peripheral blood, obtained on day 0 of AZD1222 vaccination. The chain employs TRBV27 and TRBJ2-2; 7 bases are shared with TRBD1. The CDR3 DNA is TGTGCCAGCAACCCATCGGGGACAGCATCGAACACCGGGGAGCTGTTTTTT. Its translation: CASNPSGTASNTGELFF.